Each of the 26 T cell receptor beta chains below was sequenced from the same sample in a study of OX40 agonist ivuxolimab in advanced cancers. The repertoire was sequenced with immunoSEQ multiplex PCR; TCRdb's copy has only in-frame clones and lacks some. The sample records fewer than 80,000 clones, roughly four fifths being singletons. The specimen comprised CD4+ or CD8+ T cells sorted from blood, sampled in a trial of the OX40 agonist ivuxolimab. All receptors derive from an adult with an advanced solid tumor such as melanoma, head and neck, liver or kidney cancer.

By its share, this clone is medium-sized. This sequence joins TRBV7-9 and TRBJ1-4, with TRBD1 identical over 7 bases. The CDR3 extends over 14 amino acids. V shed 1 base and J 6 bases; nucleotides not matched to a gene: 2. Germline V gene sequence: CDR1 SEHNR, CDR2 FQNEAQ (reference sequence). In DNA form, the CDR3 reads TGTGCCAGCAGCTTAGTCGGGACAGATGAAAAACTGTTTTTT. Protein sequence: CASSLVGTDEKLFF.

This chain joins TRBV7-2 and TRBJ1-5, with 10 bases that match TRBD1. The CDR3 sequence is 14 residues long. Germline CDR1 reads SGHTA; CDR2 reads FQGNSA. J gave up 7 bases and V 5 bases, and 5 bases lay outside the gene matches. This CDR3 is CASSPRQGAQPQHF. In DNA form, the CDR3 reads TGTGCCAGCAGCCCAAGACAGGGGGCGCAGCCCCAGCATTTT.

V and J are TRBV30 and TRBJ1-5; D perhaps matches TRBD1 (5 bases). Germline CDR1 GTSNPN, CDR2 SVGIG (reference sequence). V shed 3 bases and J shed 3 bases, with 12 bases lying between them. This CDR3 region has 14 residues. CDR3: CAWSRGAYNQPQHF. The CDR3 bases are TGTGCCTGGAGCCGCGGGGCCTACAATCAGCCCCAGCATTTT.

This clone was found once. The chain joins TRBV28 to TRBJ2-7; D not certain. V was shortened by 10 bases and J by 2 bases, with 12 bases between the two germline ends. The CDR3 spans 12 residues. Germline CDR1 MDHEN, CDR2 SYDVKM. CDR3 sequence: CATATETYEQYF. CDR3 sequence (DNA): TGTGCCACCGCAACTGAAACCTACGAGCAGTACTTC.

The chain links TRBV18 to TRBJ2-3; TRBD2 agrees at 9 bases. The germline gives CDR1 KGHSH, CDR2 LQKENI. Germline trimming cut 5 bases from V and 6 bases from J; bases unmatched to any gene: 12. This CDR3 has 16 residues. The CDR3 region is CASSTPTGLAADTQYF. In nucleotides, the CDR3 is TGTGCCAGCTCAACCCCCACGGGACTAGCAGCTGATACGCAGTATTTT.

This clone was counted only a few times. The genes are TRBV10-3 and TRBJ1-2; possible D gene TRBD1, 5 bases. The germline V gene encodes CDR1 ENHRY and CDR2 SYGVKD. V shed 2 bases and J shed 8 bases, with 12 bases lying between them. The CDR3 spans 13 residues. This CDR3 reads CAISEPGTGGYTF. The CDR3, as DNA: TGTGCCATCAGTGAGCCGGGGACGGGAGGCTACACCTTC.

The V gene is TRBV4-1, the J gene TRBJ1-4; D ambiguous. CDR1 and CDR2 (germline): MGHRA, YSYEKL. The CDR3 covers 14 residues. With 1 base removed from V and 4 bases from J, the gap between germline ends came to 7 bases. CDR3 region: CASSQVLGNEKLFF. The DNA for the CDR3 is TGCGCCAGCAGCCAAGTACTAGGTAATGAAAAACTGTTTTTT.

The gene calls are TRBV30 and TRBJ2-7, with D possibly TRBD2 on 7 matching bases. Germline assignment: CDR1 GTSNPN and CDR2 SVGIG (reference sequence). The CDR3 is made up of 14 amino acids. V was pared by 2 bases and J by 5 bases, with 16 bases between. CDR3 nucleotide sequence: TGTGCCTGGAGTTTAGGAGGGGGGGTTCACGAGCAGTACTTC. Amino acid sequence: CAWSLGGGVHEQYF.

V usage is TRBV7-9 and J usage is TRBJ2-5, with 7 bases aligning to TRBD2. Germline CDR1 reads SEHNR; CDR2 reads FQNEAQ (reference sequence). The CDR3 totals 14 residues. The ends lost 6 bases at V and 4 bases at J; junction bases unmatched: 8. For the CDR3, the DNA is TGTGCCAGCAGGACCATAGCGGGCGGAGAGACCCAGTACTTC. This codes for CASRTIAGGETQYF. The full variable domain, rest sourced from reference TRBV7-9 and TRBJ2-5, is DTGVSQNPRHKITKRGQNVTFRCDPISEHNRLYWYRQTLGQGPEFLTYFQNEAQLEKSRLLSDRFSAERPKGSFSTLEIQRTEQGDSAMYLCASRTIAGGETQYFGPGTRLLVL.

The CDR3 region is CASSLVGGETQYF. The CDR3 DNA is TGTGCCAGCAGCTTGGTGGGGGGGGAGACCCAGTACTTC. This chain joins TRBV5-4 and TRBJ2-5; 7 bases match TRBD2. This CDR3 contains 13 residues. V shed 0 bases and J 5 bases; nucleotides not matched to a gene: 1. The germline gives CDR1 SGHNT, CDR2 YYREEE (reference sequence).

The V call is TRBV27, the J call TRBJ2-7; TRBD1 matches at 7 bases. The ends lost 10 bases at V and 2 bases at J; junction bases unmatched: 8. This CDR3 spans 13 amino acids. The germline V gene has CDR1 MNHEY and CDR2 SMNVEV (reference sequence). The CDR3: CATAGTVTYEQYF. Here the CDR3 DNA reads TGTGCCACCGCCGGGACAGTTACCTACGAGCAGTACTTC.

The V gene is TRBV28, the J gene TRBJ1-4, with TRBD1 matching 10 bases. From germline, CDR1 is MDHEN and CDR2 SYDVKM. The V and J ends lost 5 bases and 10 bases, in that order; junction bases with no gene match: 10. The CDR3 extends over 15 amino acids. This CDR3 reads CASSAGTGEFGKLFF. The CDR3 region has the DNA TGTGCCAGCAGTGCCGGGACAGGGGAGTTCGGAAAACTGTTTTTT. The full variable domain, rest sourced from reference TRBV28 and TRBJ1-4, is DVKVTQSSRYLVKRTGEKVFLECVQDMDHENMFWYRQDPGLGLRLIYFSYDVKMKEKGDIPEGYSVSREKKERFSLILESASTNQTSMYLCASSAGTGEFGKLFFGSGTQLSVL.

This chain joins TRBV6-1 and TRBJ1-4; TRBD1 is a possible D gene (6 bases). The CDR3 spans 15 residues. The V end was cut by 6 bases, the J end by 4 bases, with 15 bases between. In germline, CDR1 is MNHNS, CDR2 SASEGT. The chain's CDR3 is CASRVGGAFNEKLFF. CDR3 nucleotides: TGTGCCAGCAGGGTTGGGGGCGCGTTTAATGAAAAACTGTTTTTT.

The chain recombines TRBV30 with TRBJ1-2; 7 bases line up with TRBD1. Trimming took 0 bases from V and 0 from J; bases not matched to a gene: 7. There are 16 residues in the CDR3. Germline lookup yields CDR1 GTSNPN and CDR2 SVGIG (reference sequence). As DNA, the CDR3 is TGTGCCTGGAGTGTACAGGAGGGACAGTCTAACTATGGCTACACCTTC. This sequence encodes CAWSVQEGQSNYGYTF.

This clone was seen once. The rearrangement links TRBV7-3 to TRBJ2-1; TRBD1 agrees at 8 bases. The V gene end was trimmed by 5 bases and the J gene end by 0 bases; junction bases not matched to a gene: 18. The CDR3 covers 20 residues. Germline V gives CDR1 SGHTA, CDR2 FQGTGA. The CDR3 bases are TGTGCCAGCAGCGCTCGACAGGGGCGGCCAGGTTCCAACTCCTACAATGAGCAGTTCTTC. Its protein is CASSARQGRPGSNSYNEQFF.

The CDR3 sequence: CASSFRQEGGYTF. Written as DNA, the CDR3 is TGTGCCAGCAGCTTCAGACAGGAAGGTGGCTACACCTTC. This chain links TRBV7-8 with TRBJ1-2; D is perhaps TRBD1 (6 bases). This CDR3 is built from 13 residues. V was shortened by 3 bases and J by 7 bases, with 12 bases between the two germline ends. The germline gives CDR1 SGHVS, CDR2 FQNEAQ.

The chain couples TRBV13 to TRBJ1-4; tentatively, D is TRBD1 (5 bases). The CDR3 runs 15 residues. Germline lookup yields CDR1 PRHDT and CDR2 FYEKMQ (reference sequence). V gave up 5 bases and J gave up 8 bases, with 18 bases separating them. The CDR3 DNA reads TGTGCCAGCAGCACCCGAAGGGGAGGGCTCGAAAAACTGTTTTTT. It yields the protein CASSTRRGGLEKLFF. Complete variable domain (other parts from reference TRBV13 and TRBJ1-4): AAGVIQSPRHLIKEKRETATLKCYPIPRHDTVYWYQQGPGQDPQFLISFYEKMQSDKGSIPDRFSAQQFSDYHSELNMSSLELGDSALYFCASSTRRGGLEKLFFGSGTQLSVL.

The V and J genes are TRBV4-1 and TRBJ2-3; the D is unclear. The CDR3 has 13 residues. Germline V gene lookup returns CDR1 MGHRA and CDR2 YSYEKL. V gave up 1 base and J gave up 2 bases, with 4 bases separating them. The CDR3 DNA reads TGCGCCAGCAGCCAAGGCCCCACAGATACGCAGTATTTT. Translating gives CASSQGPTDTQYF.

The CDR3 sequence is CASSYGVGGTDTQYF. CDR3 in DNA: TGTGCCAGCAGCTATGGGGTGGGGGGCACAGATACGCAGTATTTT. The V and J genes are TRBV11-2 and TRBJ2-3; perhaps D is TRBD1 or TRBD2 (5 bases each). V was trimmed by 4 bases and J by 1 base, leaving 12 bases between them. This CDR3 is built from 15 residues. Germline assignment: CDR1 SGHAT and CDR2 FQNNGV.

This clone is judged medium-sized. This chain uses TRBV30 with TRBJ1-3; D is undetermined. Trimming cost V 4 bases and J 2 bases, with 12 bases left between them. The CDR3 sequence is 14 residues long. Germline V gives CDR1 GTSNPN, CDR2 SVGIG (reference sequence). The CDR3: CAWKIGEAGNTIYF. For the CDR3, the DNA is TGTGCCTGGAAGATCGGGGAGGCTGGAAACACCATATATTTT.

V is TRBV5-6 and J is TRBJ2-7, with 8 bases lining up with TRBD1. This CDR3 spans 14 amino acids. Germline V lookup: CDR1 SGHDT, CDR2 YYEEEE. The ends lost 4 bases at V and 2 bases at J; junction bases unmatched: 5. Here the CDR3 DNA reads TGTGCCAGCAGCCCGTGGGACAGGCCCTACGAGCAGTACTTC. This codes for CASSPWDRPYEQYF.

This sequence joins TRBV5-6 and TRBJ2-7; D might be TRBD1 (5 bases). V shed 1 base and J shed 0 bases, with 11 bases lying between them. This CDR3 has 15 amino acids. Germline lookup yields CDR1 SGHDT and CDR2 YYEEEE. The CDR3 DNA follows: TGTGCCAGCAGCTTGAAGCCAGGGCCCTCCTACGAGCAGTACTTC. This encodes CASSLKPGPSYEQYF.

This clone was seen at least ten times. The CDR3 protein is CASSFGGADEKLFF. The CDR3 DNA reads as TGCGCCAGCAGCTTTGGGGGGGCGGATGAAAAACTGTTTTTT. The chain couples TRBV5-1 to TRBJ1-4; possible D gene TRBD1, 6 bases. The CDR3 length is 14 residues. Germline V gives CDR1 SGHRS, CDR2 YFSETQ. V dropped 2 bases and J dropped 6 bases, with 11 bases sitting between them.

The chain's CDR3 is CASSEWGGRSYGYTF. The CDR3, as DNA: TGTGCCAGCAGTGAATGGGGGGGACGAAGCTATGGCTACACCTTC. V gene TRBV6-1 combines with J gene TRBJ1-2; D may be TRBD1 (5 bases). Trimming cost V 2 bases and J 4 bases, with 14 bases left between them. Germline CDR1 reads MNHNS; CDR2 reads SASEGT. This CDR3 contains 15 residues.

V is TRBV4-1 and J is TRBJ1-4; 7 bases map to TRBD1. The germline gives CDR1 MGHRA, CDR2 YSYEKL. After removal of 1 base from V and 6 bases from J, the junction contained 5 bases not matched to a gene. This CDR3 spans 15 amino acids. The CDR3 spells CASSQAGTADEKLFF. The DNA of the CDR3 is TGCGCCAGCAGCCAAGCCGGGACAGCGGATGAAAAACTGTTTTTT.

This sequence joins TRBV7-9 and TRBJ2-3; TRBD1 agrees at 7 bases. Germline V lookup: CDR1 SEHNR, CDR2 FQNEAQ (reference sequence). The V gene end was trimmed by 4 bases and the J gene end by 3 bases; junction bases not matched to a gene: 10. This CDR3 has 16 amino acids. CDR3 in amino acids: CASSSSDRVRTDTQYF. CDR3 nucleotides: TGTGCCAGCAGCTCCTCCGACAGGGTGAGGACAGATACGCAGTATTTT.